The 25 T cell receptor beta chains reported below all come from one sample, sequenced in a study of spatial heterogeneity in lung cancer. TCRdb itself ran the 5' RACE reads through MiXCR, one entry per CDR3 protein. The sample lists around 75,000 distinct CDR3 sequences; 13% were seen once. Time point in this sample: sample taken at primary tumor resection. No cells were sorted before sequencing. The whole RNA sequenced was extracted from tumor, nontumor lung or frozen PBMC. The source material was PBMCs, sampled at surgery. The receptors come from a male donor with early-stage non-small cell lung cancer.

This clonotype was picked up a small number of times. The rearrangement joins TRBV11-2 to TRBJ2-1, with D possibly being TRBD2 (5 bases). This CDR3 region has 14 residues. The V end lost 1 base, the J end lost 9 bases, and 13 bases lay between the germline ends. Germline V CDR1 and CDR2: SGHAT, FQNNGV. The CDR3 loop reads CASSLGSRSGEQFF. The DNA for the CDR3 is TGTGCCAGCAGCTTAGGGTCTAGGAGCGGTGAGCAGTTCTTC.

The chain recombines TRBV12-3 or TRBV12-4 with TRBJ1-1, with D unclear. V was clipped by 2 bases and J by 2 bases, with 9 bases between them. The CDR3 is 14 residues long. The chain's CDR3 is CASSLSSGNTEAFF. CDR3 nucleotides: TGTGCCAGCAGTTTATCTTCGGGTAACACTGAAGCTTTCTTT.

This clonotype occurred many times. The DNA is left out, because the CDR3 cannot be placed on it with certainty; the CDR3 is given as TCRdb lists it. The V and J genes are TRBV28 and TRBJ2-2; the listed D gene, TRBD1, was not tested against the DNA. CDR1 is MDHEN, CDR2 SYDVKM, per germline. The CDR3 spans 15 residues, counting both ends. This CDR3 reads CASSSSGQGPGELFF.

The chain carries TRBV7-2 and TRBJ1-5, with D unclear. This CDR3 has 13 residues. The V gene lost 1 base and the J gene lost 5 bases, with 6 bases spanning the gap. CDR1 SGHTA and CDR2 FQGNSA come from the germline V gene. The CDR3 protein is CASSLEGHQPQHF. In nucleotides, the CDR3 is TGTGCCAGCAGCTTAGAAGGCCATCAGCCCCAGCATTTT.

The sample holds many counts of this clonotype. This sequence joins TRBV6-2 or TRBV6-3 and TRBJ2-1; possibly TRBD2 for D (5 bases). Trimming left V 6 bases short and J 7 bases short, with 10 bases between. CDR1 MNHEY and CDR2 SVGEGT come from the germline V gene. This CDR3 is built from 12 residues. This chain's CDR3 is CASSYTRNEQFF. DNA of the CDR3: TGTGCCAGCAGCTATACTAGAAATGAGCAGTTCTTC.

This clonotype was seen many times. The gene calls are TRBV7-8 and TRBJ1-2; perhaps TRBD1 as D (6 bases). With 0 bases removed from V and 4 bases from J, the gap between germline ends came to 9 bases. Per germline, CDR1 SGHVS and CDR2 FQNEAQ. The CDR3 contains 14 residues. The DNA for the CDR3 is TGTGCCAGCAGCTTAGCTGGCAGGGGCTATGGCTACACCTTC. It specifies CASSLAGRGYGYTF.

The J gene is TRBJ1-2, the V gene TRBV19; the D gene is possibly TRBD1 (5 bases). Germline CDR1 is LNHDA and CDR2 is SQIVND (reference sequence). The CDR3 covers 15 residues. V lost 5 bases, J lost 4 bases, and 17 bases lay in between. The CDR3 sequence: CASSPRQTGGYGYTF. CDR3 nucleotide sequence: TGTGCCAGTAGTCCCCGGCAGACCGGGGGCTATGGCTACACCTTC.

The rearrangement uses TRBV29-1 and TRBJ1-4; 7 positions agree with TRBD1. CDR3 length: 14 amino acids. The J segment lost 1 base and the V segment lost 5 bases, leaving 4 bases of the junction unmatched. Germline-derived CDR1 and CDR2 are SQVTM and ANQGSEA. CDR3 region: CSVQAGGTNEKLFF. As DNA, the CDR3 is TGCAGCGTTCAAGCAGGGGGAACTAATGAAAAACTGTTTTTT.

This clonotype was seen a handful of times. The gene calls are TRBV29-1 and TRBJ2-3, with D possibly matching TRBD2 (5 bases). The germline V gene encodes CDR1 SQVTM and CDR2 ANQGSEA. Trimming removed 0 bases at V and 1 base at J, with 11 bases between. The CDR3 sequence is 15 residues long. CDR3 in DNA: TGCAGCGTTGAAGAGGGCCCCGGGGGCACAGATACGCAGTATTTT. Translating gives CSVEEGPGGTDTQYF.

There are a few counts of this clonotype. The J gene is TRBJ2-7, the V gene TRBV7-8, with D possibly TRBD2 on 6 matching bases. With 5 bases removed from V and 7 bases from J, the gap between germline ends came to 15 bases. From germline, CDR1 is SGHVS and CDR2 FQNEAQ. This CDR3 has 13 amino acids. CDR3 nucleotide sequence: TGTGCCAGCAGCCTTAGCGGAAGTGGGGAGCAGTACTTC. Translation: CASSLSGSGEQYF.

This clonotype has more than one count but fewer than ten. The rearrangement uses TRBV5-4 and TRBJ2-3; TRBD2 aligns across 12 bases. Trimming took 5 bases from V and 0 from J; bases not matched to a gene: 7. The CDR3 runs 17 residues. Germline assignment: CDR1 SGHNT and CDR2 YYREEE (reference sequence). DNA for the CDR3: TGTGCCAGCAGTTCTCGACTAGCGGGGGCTAGCACAGATACGCAGTATTTT. Its protein is CASSSRLAGASTDTQYF.

This clonotype was seen many times. This chain links TRBV10-3 with TRBJ2-2, with D unresolved. The CDR3 runs 14 residues. Trimming stripped 0 bases from V and 7 bases from J, with 9 bases between. Germline V gene sequence: CDR1 ENHRY, CDR2 SYGVKD. The CDR3 is CAISESSGRGELFF. The CDR3 coding sequence is TGTGCCATCAGTGAGTCGAGTGGCCGCGGGGAGCTGTTTTTT.

The CDR3 bases are TGCGCCAGCAGCTTGGGGGACACTGGAAACACCATATATTTT. It specifies CASSLGDTGNTIYF. The rearrangement links TRBV5-1 to TRBJ1-3, with D perhaps matching TRBD1 (6 bases). The CDR3 length is 14 residues. The V end was cut by 0 bases, the J end by 2 bases, with 6 bases between. The V gene's germline CDR1 is SGHRS and CDR2 YFSETQ. The whole variable domain, remainder taken from reference TRBV5-1 and TRBJ1-3, is KAGVTQTPRYLIKTRGQQVTLSCSPISGHRSVSWYQQTPGQGLQFLFEYFSETQRNKGNFPGRFSGRQFSNSRSEMNVSTLELGDSALYLCASSLGDTGNTIYFGEGSWLTVV.

Points on this clonotype: The junction shows a germline mismatch at one end, possibly a read error. The chain couples TRBV5-1 to TRBJ1-6, with a weak D call TRBD1 (6 bases). The CDR3 is 14 residues long. Germline lookup yields CDR1 SGHRS and CDR2 YFSETQ. CDR3 DNA: TGCGCCAGCAGCTTCGGGCAGGGGCATTCCCCCCTCCACTTT. Protein product: CASSFGQGHSPLHF.

V and J are TRBV7-2 and TRBJ2-5; D gene unclear. Germline CDR1 and CDR2: SGHTA and FQGNSA. The length of the CDR3 is 13 residues. V lost 7 bases to trimming and J lost 5 bases, with 14 bases between them. CDR3 protein: CASNLGREETQYF. The CDR3 DNA is TGTGCCAGCAACCTAGGACGTGAGGAGACCCAGTACTTC.

This clonotype was observed a few times. The chain is built from TRBV2 and TRBJ2-1; no clear D. There are 15 residues in the CDR3. Trimming took 3 bases from V and 3 from J, leaving 12 bases between them. Looked up from germline, CDR1 is SNHLY and CDR2 is FYNNEI. In DNA, the CDR3 is TGTGCCAGCAGTGACCCTGGCGGAAGCTACAATGAGCAGTTCTTC. Protein product: CASSDPGGSYNEQFF.

V gene TRBV10-3 combines with J gene TRBJ2-7; 7 bases align to TRBD2. J was trimmed by 3 bases and V by 3 bases; bases with no gene match: 11. Germline-derived CDR1 and CDR2 are ENHRY and SYGVKD. This CDR3 spans 16 amino acids. The CDR3: CAISERQTSFDYEQYF. CDR3 DNA sequence: TGTGCCATCAGTGAAAGGCAGACTAGCTTTGACTACGAGCAGTACTTC.

The chain is built from TRBV3-1 and TRBJ1-4; TRBD1 aligns across 7 bases. V gave up 7 bases and J gave up 0 bases; unmatched junction bases: 5. Germline values: CDR1 LGHDT, CDR2 YNNKEL (reference sequence). The CDR3 length is 15 residues. CDR3 protein: CASNPGTATNEKLFF. In DNA form, the CDR3 reads TGTGCCAGCAACCCTGGGACAGCAACTAATGAAAAACTGTTTTTT. Combining the CDR3 with reference TRBV3-1 and TRBJ1-4 gives the whole variable domain DTAVSQTPKYLVTQMGNDKSIKCEQNLGHDTMYWYKQDSKKFLKIMFSYNNKELIINETVPNRFSPKSPDKAHLNLHINSLELGDSAVYFCASNPGTATNEKLFFGSGTQLSVL.

This clonotype was seen a few times. The J gene is TRBJ2-3, the V gene TRBV5-1; TRBD2 matches at 8 bases. CDR3 length: 18 amino acids. With V trimmed by 2 bases and J by 0 bases, 11 bases remained unmatched. Per the germline V gene, CDR1 is SGHRS and CDR2 is YFSETQ. The CDR3 here is CASSFVLAGRPSTDTQYF. The CDR3 DNA follows: TGCGCCAGCAGCTTCGTCTTAGCGGGACGACCTAGCACAGATACGCAGTATTTT.

The chain is built from TRBV4-2 and TRBJ2-1, with D possibly matching TRBD2 (6 bases). Per germline, CDR1 LGHNA and CDR2 YNFKEQ. This CDR3 region has 16 residues. V gave up 0 bases and J gave up 6 bases, with 15 bases separating them. CDR3 region: CASSQDPGESSNEQFF. CDR3 nucleotide sequence: TGTGCCAGCAGCCAAGACCCGGGGGAGAGTAGCAATGAGCAGTTCTTC.

This clonotype has at least ten counts. This chain joins TRBV7-6 and TRBJ2-3; TRBD2 aligns across 9 bases. With V trimmed by 5 bases and J by 4 bases, 10 bases remained unmatched. Germline lookup yields CDR1 SGHVS and CDR2 FNYEAQ. This CDR3 region has 16 residues. In nucleotides, the CDR3 is TGTGCCAGCAGCAACCCGACTAGCGGATTCGCAGATACGCAGTATTTT. Protein: CASSNPTSGFADTQYF.

This clonotype came up a few times. This sequence joins TRBV5-1 and TRBJ2-1; 7 nucleotides match TRBD2. Looked up from germline, CDR1 is SGHRS and CDR2 is YFSETQ. With 5 bases clipped from V and 4 bases from J, the junction kept 6 bases outside the gene matches. This CDR3 is 14 amino acids long. The CDR3 is CASSPLADYNEQFF. CDR3 in DNA: TGCGCCAGCAGTCCCCTAGCGGATTACAATGAGCAGTTCTTC.

The CDR3 DNA reads as TGTGGGACAGGGCCCTTTGAGAGTCAGCCCCAGCATTTT. Encoded protein: CGTGPFESQPQHF. The chain has TRBV10-3 and TRBJ1-5; 8 bases map to TRBD1. CDR1 is ENHRY and CDR2 is SYGVKD in the germline V gene. The CDR3 length is 13 residues.

This chain uses TRBV30 with TRBJ1-1; the D is unclear. CDR3 length: 14 residues. Per the germline V gene, CDR1 is GTSNPN and CDR2 is SVGIG (reference sequence). V shed 0 bases and J shed 6 bases, with 14 bases lying between them. CDR3 nucleotide sequence: TGTGCCTGGAGTGTACCCTTGAGGGCCCCTGAAGCTTTCTTT. Amino acid sequence: CAWSVPLRAPEAFF. Based on the CDR3 plus reference TRBV30 and TRBJ1-1, the full variable domain is SQTIHQWPATLVQPVGSPLSLECTVEGTSNPNLYWYRQAAGRGLQLLFYSVGIGQISSEVPQNLSASRPQDRQFILSSKKLLLSDSGFYLCAWSVPLRAPEAFFGQGTRLTVV.

This clonotype was recorded a few times. This chain uses TRBV20-1 with TRBJ2-5, with 8 positions matching TRBD2. The germline V gene encodes CDR1 DFQATT and CDR2 SNEGSKA (reference sequence). With 5 bases clipped from V and 5 bases from J, the junction kept 4 bases outside the gene matches. The CDR3 sequence is 12 residues long. CDR3 coding DNA: TGCAGTGCTTGGACTAGCTGGGAGACCCAGTACTTC. Its translation: CSAWTSWETQYF.